This T cell receptor (beta chain) was identified in a study of T cell responses to AZD1222 COVID-19 vaccine. Assay used: immunoSEQ multiplex PCR; TCRdb lists only in-frame clones, some missing. Here the sample spans under 150,000 clones, around 94% being singletons. This clone was recorded a few times. CDR1 MNHEY and CDR2 SVGAGI come from the germline V gene. V shed 0 bases and J shed 0 bases, with 8 bases lying between them. This CDR3 comprises 15 residues. Sequences were derived from peripheral blood, sampled 28 days after the second AZD1222 dose. The rearrangement links TRBV6-5 to TRBJ1-1; D is perhaps TRBD1 (6 bases). The sequence was obtained from an adult who received the AZD1222 COVID-19 vaccine. CDR3 residues: CASSYSQGMNTEAFF. The CDR3 bases are TGTGCCAGCAGTTACTCGCAGGGGATGAACACTGAAGCTTTCTTT.